A single sample is the source of the 6 T cell receptor beta chains below, sequenced in a study of blood T cell repertoires in COVID-19. Produced via immunoSEQ multiplex PCR; TCRdb's table is partial and in-frame only. Here the sample spans about 260,000 clones, about 88% being singletons. The sequencing sample was made of peripheral blood. These receptors all come from a young man with active or convalescent COVID-19.

This clone has a single count. This chain links TRBV6-5 with TRBJ1-5, with TRBD1 identical over 7 bases. Germline trimming cut 5 bases from V and 7 bases from J; bases unmatched to any gene: 8. The CDR3 is made up of 14 amino acids. Looked up from germline, CDR1 is MNHEY and CDR2 is SVGAGI. The CDR3 sequence: CASSQLTGDQPQHF. CDR3 coding DNA: TGTGCCAGCAGTCAGTTAACAGGGGACCAGCCCCAGCATTTT.

The genes are TRBV27 and TRBJ2-1, with D possibly TRBD2 on 7 matching bases. Germline V gives CDR1 MNHEY, CDR2 SMNVEV (reference sequence). Trimming removed 6 bases at V and 0 bases at J, with 15 bases between. The CDR3 extends over 16 amino acids. The CDR3 nucleotides read TGTGCCAGCAGGCCCATTCGGGGGGCCTCCTACAATGAGCAGTTCTTC. It is translated as CASRPIRGASYNEQFF.

The rearrangement joins TRBV19 to TRBJ1-5, with unresolved D. The CDR3 is 12 amino acids. In germline, CDR1 is LNHDA, CDR2 SQIVND (reference sequence). Trimming pared 6 bases from V and 8 bases from J, leaving 11 bases between. The DNA for the CDR3 is TGTGCCAGTAGCCGCGGGGTTGAGCCCCAGCATTTT. Translated, it gives CASSRGVEPQHF. The full variable domain, its missing parts supplied by reference TRBV19 and TRBJ1-5, is DGGITQSPKYLFRKEGQNVTLSCEQNLNHDAMYWYRQDPGQGLRLIYYSQIVNDFQKGDIAEGYSVSREKKESFPLTVTSAQKNPTAFYLCASSRGVEPQHFGDGTRLSIL.

This rearrangement joins TRBV19 to TRBJ2-2; 9 nucleotides line up with TRBD1. CDR1 is LNHDA and CDR2 is SQIVND in the germline V gene (reference sequence). The CDR3 sequence is 15 residues long. The CDR3 is CAAKGDRANTGELFF. The CDR3 DNA follows: TGTGCAGCTAAGGGGGACAGGGCGAACACCGGGGAGCTGTTTTTT.

The chain is built from TRBV28 and TRBJ1-1; D not resolved. Trimming took 8 bases from V and 11 from J, leaving 6 bases between them. The CDR3 is 8 residues long. Germline CDR1 and CDR2: MDHEN and SYDVKM. CDR3 sequence: CASGRAFF. The DNA of the CDR3 is TGTGCCAGCGGGCGTGCTTTCTTT. Drawing the rest from reference TRBV28 and TRBJ1-1, the complete variable domain is DVKVTQSSRYLVKRTGEKVFLECVQDMDHENMFWYRQDPGLGLRLIYFSYDVKMKEKGDIPEGYSVSREKKERFSLILESASTNQTSMYLCASGRAFFGQGTRLTVV.

The rearrangement links TRBV27 to TRBJ2-1; 8 nucleotides agree with TRBD1. The V gene end was trimmed by 4 bases and the J gene end by 5 bases; junction bases not matched to a gene: 7. Germline CDR1 and CDR2: MNHEY and SMNVEV (reference sequence). This CDR3 contains 15 residues. The CDR3 sequence: CASSSRQGSHNEQFF. The CDR3 DNA is TGTGCCAGCAGTTCTCGACAGGGGAGCCACAATGAGCAGTTCTTC.